These T cell receptor beta chains were read from a single sample in a study of blood T cell repertoires in COVID-19. Method: immunoSEQ multiplex PCR; TCRdb's copy keeps in-frame clones and lacks some. Here the sample spans approximately 300,000 clones, 87% being singletons. The sequencing input was PBMCs or T cells enriched from blood (not recorded which). The receptors shown here come from a woman in her 30s who had recovered from COVID-19. Both conserved end residues are part of each CDR3. Fields, in order: V gene, J gene, clone size, D gene, CDR3 DNA, CDR3 protein. D genes are given only for firm matches. The size entry is marked missing in some rows and otherwise reads once, few, many or a size class.

TRBV7-2	TRBJ1-5	NA	NA	TGTGCCAGCAGCTTAGCTCTCAATCAGCCCCAGCATTTT	CASSLALNQPQHF
TRBV7-2	TRBJ1-6	NA	TRBD1	TGTGCCAGCAGTTCCGGGACAGGGGGTTCACCCCTCCACTTT	CASSSGTGGSPLHF
TRBV5-1	TRBJ1-6	NA	NA	TGCGCCAGCAGGAGGGGGGGTGACTATAATTCACCCCTCCACTTT	CASRRGGDYNSPLHF
TRBV29-1	TRBJ1-3	NA	TRBD1	TGCAGCGGCCGGGACAGCTCTGGAAACACCATATATTTT	CSGRDSSGNTIYF
TRBV6-5	TRBJ1-4	once	TRBD1	TGTGCCAGCAGTCCGACAGGGGGCGATGAAAAACTGTTTTTT	CASSPTGGDEKLFF
TRBV4-1	TRBJ2-3	NA	TRBD2	TGCGCCAGCAGCCTCTCGGCTAGCGGGGGGCGGGATACGCAGTATTTT	CASSLSASGGRDTQYF
TRBV6-1	TRBJ2-3	NA	NA	TGTGCCAGCAGTGAAGCCCTGGGACTTCGCCCTAGCACAGATACGCAGTATTTT	CASSEALGLRPSTDTQYF
TRBV28	TRBJ1-2	NA	NA	TGTGCCAGCAGTCCCCCGGGGACTTCGGGTGGGAACTATGGCTATACCTTC	CASSPPGTSGGNYGYTF
TRBV6-5	TRBJ1-1	NA	NA	TGTGCCAGCAGCAGATCAATGGACACTGAAGCTTTCTTT	CASSRSMDTEAFF
TRBV6-2/TRBV6-3	TRBJ2-7	NA	NA	TGTGCCAGCAGTTACGAACCTCTAGAGATCCCCACCTACGAGCAGTACTTC	CASSYEPLEIPTYEQYF
TRBV28	TRBJ1-1	NA	NA	TGTGCCAGCAGGGGCGACGCGAACACTGAAGCTTTCTTT	CASRGDANTEAFF
TRBV10-3	TRBJ1-6	NA	TRBD1	TGTGCCATTAAGGGACAGGCAAATTCACCCCTCCACTTT	CAIKGQANSPLHF
TRBV18	TRBJ2-7	few	TRBD2	TGTGCCAGCTCACCCGGGACTAGCGGGGGACGGTACGAGCAGTACTTC	CASSPGTSGGRYEQYF
TRBV7-2	TRBJ2-7	NA	TRBD1	TGTGCCAGCAGCACACAGGGGGCCTACGAGCAGTACTTC	CASSTQGAYEQYF
TRBV28	TRBJ1-4	NA	NA	TGTGCCAGCAGTTCCGGCCAGGGGTACGAAAAACTGTTTTTT	CASSSGQGYEKLFF
TRBV5-4	TRBJ1-1	NA	TRBD1	TGTGCCAGCAGTCTCAGGGGGGCAGATGAAGCTTTCTTT	CASSLRGADEAFF
TRBV4-1	TRBJ2-5	NA	TRBD2	TGCGCCAGCAGCCAAGTGGGACTAGTCCGGGAGACCCAGTACTTC	CASSQVGLVRETQYF
TRBV6-2/TRBV6-3	TRBJ2-1	NA	TRBD2	TGTGCCAGCAGCTCATTAGCGGGGGCCGGCCGGGGCGAGCAGTTCTTC	CASSSLAGAGRGEQFF
TRBV27	TRBJ2-6	NA	NA	TGTGCCAGCAGCCGCGGGACCTCAGGGGCCAACGTCCTGACTTTC	CASSRGTSGANVLTF
TRBV28	TRBJ2-7	NA	NA	TGTGCCAGCACCACAAGCGTCGTGGGTCCGTACTTC	CASTTSVVGPYF
TRBV19	TRBJ1-1	NA	TRBD1	TGTGCCATAGCCCGGGACAGGTACACTGAAGCTTTCTTT	CAIARDRYTEAFF
TRBV6-5	TRBJ1-5	NA	NA	TGTGCCAGCAGTTCACAGACAGCGCAGAATCAGCCCCAGCATTTT	CASSSQTAQNQPQHF
TRBV7-2	TRBJ1-2	few	TRBD1	TGTGCCAGCAGCCGGGACAGGGTGGTCGGCTACACCTTC	CASSRDRVVGYTF
TRBV9	TRBJ1-3	NA	NA	TGTGCCAGCAGCGCGGGGGGGGGCACCGGAGGAAACACCATATATTTT	CASSAGGGTGGNTIYF
TRBV6-5	TRBJ1-2	NA	TRBD1	TGTGCCAGCACCACCGGGACAGGGTCCGGTGGCTACACCTTC	CASTTGTGSGGYTF
TRBV3-1/TRBV3-2	TRBJ2-7	NA	NA	TGTGCCAGCAGCCGAACAGGACCCTACGAGCAGTACTTC	CASSRTGPYEQYF
TRBV4-3	TRBJ1-2	once	NA	TGCGCCAGCAGCCAAGATGACACCTATGGCTACACCTTC	CASSQDDTYGYTF
TRBV5-1	TRBJ2-2	NA	NA	TGCGCCAGCCGCCCTGAGCTCACCGGGGAGCTGTTTTTT	CASRPELTGELFF
TRBV10-2	TRBJ1-4	NA	TRBD1	TGCGCCAGCAGGCCCCCGGGGGCAGGGGGCGGTGAAAAACTGTTTTTT	CASRPPGAGGGEKLFF
TRBV7-3	TRBJ2-3	NA	TRBD2	TGTGCCAGCAGCGTAAGCGGGGGGCTGGTAGATACGCAGTATTTT	CASSVSGGLVDTQYF
TRBV19	TRBJ1-5	NA	NA	TGTGCCAGTAGCACAGGGTATCAGCCCCAGCATTTT	CASSTGYQPQHF
TRBV27	TRBJ2-3	NA	TRBD1	TGTGCCAGCAGTTACAGGGGAGATGATACGCAGTATTTT	CASSYRGDDTQYF
TRBV5-5	TRBJ2-3	NA	NA	TGTGCCAGCAGCTTGGCGTGGGGGCCCACAGATACGCAGTATTTT	CASSLAWGPTDTQYF
TRBV3-1/TRBV3-2	TRBJ2-7	NA	NA	TGTGCCAGCAGCCAATTAGGGGCGAGCTCCTACGAGCAGTACTTC	CASSQLGASSYEQYF
TRBV7-2	TRBJ1-2	NA	TRBD1	TGTGCCAGCAGCCGGGGACAGCTCTATGGCTACACCTTC	CASSRGQLYGYTF
TRBV3-1/TRBV3-2	TRBJ1-4	NA	TRBD1	TGTGCCAGCAGCCAGCGAACCGGGACAGGGGGGGGAAAACTGTTTTTT	CASSQRTGTGGGKLFF